These T cell receptor beta chains were read from a single sample in a study of STAT3 mutations in large granular lymphocyte leukemia. Assay used: immunoSEQ multiplex PCR; TCRdb lists only in-frame clones, some missing. The data show roughly 30,000 clones, with about 74% seen just once and roughly 30% held by the top ten. What was sequenced was peripheral blood mononuclear cells. These receptors were taken from a woman in her fifties or sixties with T-cell large granular lymphocyte leukemia. Some clones in this sample may be carry-over from other donors' samples. Each CDR3 is given with its conserved first and last residue. D genes are given only for firm matches. Some rows mark clone size as missing; the rest say once, few, many or name a class of expanded clone.

TRBV28	.	.	TRBJ2-7	13	TGTGCCAGCATGGGTCAGGACATCTACGAGCAGTACTTC	CASMGQDIYEQYF
TRBV30	few	TRBD1	TRBJ1-2	12	TGTGCCTGGACCGGACAGGGTTGGAGGTACACCTTC	CAWTGQGWRYTF
TRBV28	.	TRBD2	TRBJ2-7	16	TGTGCCAGCAGTTCCGCGGGAGGGCCTATCAACTACGAGCAGTACTTC	CASSSAGGPINYEQYF
TRBV7-3	.	.	TRBJ2-1	13	TGTGCCAGCAGCAGGGGGACTACTAATGAGCAGTTCTTC	CASSRGTTNEQFF
TRBV6-5	.	.	TRBJ1-5	14	TGTGCCAGCAGGGAGTCGCGTAGCAATCAGCCCCAGCATTTT	CASRESRSNQPQHF
TRBV27	.	TRBD1	TRBJ2-3	14	TGTGCCAGCAGTTTAGACAGGGGGCGTGATACGCAGTATTTT	CASSLDRGRDTQYF
TRBV2	few	.	TRBJ2-3	13	TGTGCCAGCAGTGACGCCTTCACAGATACGCAGTATTTT	CASSDAFTDTQYF
TRBV5-6	.	.	TRBJ2-7	14	TGTGCCAGCAGCTTCGGCAGGGGAGTCTACGAGCAGTACTTC	CASSFGRGVYEQYF
TRBV7-9	.	.	TRBJ2-5	16	TGTGCCAGCAGCTTAAAAGGACAGGTGGGAGGAGAGACCCAGTACTTC	CASSLKGQVGGETQYF
TRBV29-1	.	.	TRBJ2-7	13	TGCAGCGTTGGGTGTAGGGTTTCCTACGAGCAGTACTTC	CSVGCRVSYEQYF
TRBV28	.	.	TRBJ1-2	11	TGTGCCAGCATGGGTCCCTATGGCTACACCTTC	CASMGPYGYTF
TRBV5-1	.	.	TRBJ2-7	13	TGCGCCAGCAGAGGCCTCCTCTCCTACGAGCAGTACTTC	CASRGLLSYEQYF
TRBV5-1	.	.	TRBJ2-7	13	TGCGCCAGCAGCTTGGGCGGGACCTACGAGCAGTACTTC	CASSLGGTYEQYF
TRBV27	.	TRBD2	TRBJ2-5	17	TGTGCCAGCAGGCCCCCGGTTGGGACGGGGGGACGGGAGACCCAGTACTTC	CASRPPVGTGGRETQYF
TRBV18	.	TRBD2	TRBJ2-7	18	TGTGCCAGCTCACCACCGAGCGGGAGAGGTCTTGGGGGTCGCGAGCAGTACTTC	CASSPPSGRGLGGREQYF
TRBV29-1	.	TRBD2	TRBJ2-5	13	TGCAGCGTTGAGGCCCCGGGACTAGCCGCCCAGTACTTC	CSVEAPGLAAQYF
TRBV27	few	TRBD1	TRBJ2-2	14	TGTGCCAGCAGTTTTGGACAGGCAACCGGGGAGCTGTTTTTT	CASSFGQATGELFF
TRBV7-9	.	.	TRBJ2-3	16	TGTGCCAGCAGCCAACCGGCCGCTGGGTTGACCGGTACGCAGTATTTT	CASSQPAAGLTGTQYF
TRBV10-3	.	TRBD1	TRBJ2-3	15	TGTGCCATCAGTGAGACCGGGACAGGCACAGATACGCAGTATTTT	CAISETGTGTDTQYF
TRBV19	.	.	TRBJ1-2	15	TGTGCCAGTAGTATAGCGGGACGGGATCCCCCTGGCTACACCTTC	CASSIAGRDPPGYTF
TRBV6-5	.	TRBD2	TRBJ2-1	16	TGTGCCAGCAGTTACTCAAGCGGGAGTACATTCGGTGAGCAGTTCTTC	CASSYSSGSTFGEQFF
TRBV6-6	few	.	TRBJ2-3	13	TGTGCCAGCAGTCACAACGGATTCACCCCGCAGTATTTT	CASSHNGFTPQYF
TRBV19	few	.	TRBJ1-5	14	TGTGCCAGTAGTCCCGGAGGCCGCAATCAGCCCCAGCATTTT	CASSPGGRNQPQHF
TRBV18	.	TRBD2	TRBJ2-1	15	TGTGCCAGCTCACAGGGACTAGCGTCCTACAATGAGCAGTTCTTC	CASSQGLASYNEQFF
TRBV7-9	.	.	TRBJ2-1	13	TGTGCCAGCAGCTCGGGACCAGCAAATGAGCAGTTCTTC	CASSSGPANEQFF
TRBV7-2	.	TRBD2	TRBJ2-1	17	TGTGCCAGCAGCTTAGCAGGACTAGCGGGAGGGGGCAATGAGCAGTTCTTC	CASSLAGLAGGGNEQFF
TRBV6-7	.	.	TRBJ1-5	11	TGTGCCAGAGGTCTTGATCGGCCCCAGCATTTT	CARGLDRPQHF
TRBV18	.	.	TRBJ1-1	14	TGTGCCAGCTCACCAGACAGTCAGAGCACTGAAGCTTTCTTT	CASSPDSQSTEAFF
TRBV28	.	TRBD1	TRBJ1-2	16	TGTGCCAGCACCCGAAAAGACAGGGGACGCAACTATGGCTACACCTTC	CASTRKDRGRNYGYTF
TRBV2	once	.	TRBJ1-2	12	TGTGCCAGCAGTAAAGGCACAGGGATCTACACCTTC	CASSKGTGIYTF
TRBV7-9	.	.	TRBJ1-2	17	TGTGCCAGCAGCTTACTCCGGTTCCGGGACACCGACTATGGCTACACCTTC	CASSLLRFRDTDYGYTF
TRBV28	.	.	TRBJ1-5	15	TGTGCCAGCAGTTTCGGGGGATCTGGTCGCCAGCCCCAGCATTTT	CASSFGGSGRQPQHF
TRBV18	.	.	TRBJ2-3	11	TGTGCCAGCTCCGTCACAGATACGCAGTATTTT	CASSVTDTQYF
TRBV7-6	few	TRBD2	TRBJ2-1	15	TGTGCCAGCAGCTTAGTGGGGGGGAGGGGCAATGAGCAGTTCTTC	CASSLVGGRGNEQFF
TRBV4-1	.	TRBD1	TRBJ1-5	19	TGCGCCAGCAGCCAAGTACAGGGGGCGAGTTACGATAGCAATCAGCCCCAGCATTTT	CASSQVQGASYDSNQPQHF
TRBV7-9	.	.	TRBJ2-7	13	TGTGCCAGCAGCTTGTCCGGGTCGCACGAGCAGTACTTC	CASSLSGSHEQYF
TRBV9	.	.	TRBJ1-1	15	TGTGCCAGCAGCGTAGGAGGGAGGGGGAACACTGAAGCTTTCTTT	CASSVGGRGNTEAFF
TRBV28	.	TRBD1	TRBJ2-7	15	TGTGCCAGCAGTGTACCGGGACAGCTATCCTACGAGCAGTACTTC	CASSVPGQLSYEQYF
TRBV12-5	.	TRBD1	TRBJ2-1	14	TGTGCTAGTGGGAGTACGGGACAGGGGGTTGAGCAGTTCTTC	CASGSTGQGVEQFF
TRBV19	few	.	TRBJ1-1	10	TGTGCCAGTATGGGCGTGGCGGCTTTCTTT	CASMGVAAFF
TRBV4-1	.	.	TRBJ2-3	14	TGCGCCAGCAGGGGGGAGCCCCGTTTGGATACGCAGTATTTT	CASRGEPRLDTQYF
TRBV18	once	.	TRBJ1-3	14	TGTGCCAGCTCACCACCCCCCCCGGGAAACACCATATATTTT	CASSPPPPGNTIYF
TRBV2	.	.	TRBJ2-7	13	TGTGCCAGCAGTAGGACGGCCTCCTACGAGCAGTACTTC	CASSRTASYEQYF
TRBV7-9	.	TRBD1	TRBJ2-7	15	TGTGCCAGCAGCTCCCCTGGGACAGGGGTGAGCGAGCAGTACTTC	CASSSPGTGVSEQYF
TRBV2	.	.	TRBJ1-5	15	TGTGCCAGCAGTGAAGACAGGGCGAGCAATCAGCCCCAGCATTTT	CASSEDRASNQPQHF
TRBV15	.	TRBD1	TRBJ1-1	15	TGTGCCACCAGTACAGGGACAGGGGGCAAGACTGAAGCTTTCTTT	CATSTGTGGKTEAFF
TRBV28	.	.	TRBJ1-2	13	TGTGCCAGCAGAGCAGGGGAAGGCTATGGCTACACCTTC	CASRAGEGYGYTF
TRBV30	.	.	TRBJ2-3	15	TGTGCCTGGAGTGTATCAGGGTTGAGCACAGATACGCAGTATTTT	CAWSVSGLSTDTQYF
TRBV5-4	.	TRBD1	TRBJ1-1	17	TGTGCCAGCAGCTCACCTCCGGGACAGGGGGGCGGCACTGAAGCTTTCTTT	CASSSPPGQGGGTEAFF
TRBV5-1	.	.	TRBJ1-1	15	TGCGCCAGCAGCTTGGCCACAGGACTATTCACTGAAGCTTTCTTT	CASSLATGLFTEAFF
TRBV7-2	few	.	TRBJ2-7	14	TGTGCCAGCAGCCCCGACTACTTCACCTACGAGCAGTACTTC	CASSPDYFTYEQYF
TRBV11-2	.	TRBD2	TRBJ2-7	15	TGTGCCAGCAGCTTACAGAGCGGGAGGGCTTACGAGCAGTACTTC	CASSLQSGRAYEQYF
TRBV29-1	.	.	TRBJ1-2	15	TGCAGCGTTGAAGATGGTTCCAGGGGACCAAATGGCTACACCTTC	CSVEDGSRGPNGYTF
TRBV7-2	few	.	TRBJ1-5	13	TGTGCCAGCAGCTTAGACAGGGCCCAGCCCCAGCATTTT	CASSLDRAQPQHF
TRBV18	.	.	TRBJ1-3	15	TGTGCCAGCTCACTAAGACAGAACTCTGGAAACACCATATATTTT	CASSLRQNSGNTIYF
TRBV4-3	.	.	TRBJ2-3	14	TGCGCCAGCAGCCAAGAACTAGGCTCAAGTACGCAGTATTTT	CASSQELGSSTQYF
TRBV19	few	TRBD2	TRBJ2-7	14	TGTGCCAGTAGTAGGACTAGCGGGCCCTACGAGCAGTACTTC	CASSRTSGPYEQYF
TRBV7-2	.	TRBD1	TRBJ2-7	15	TGTGCCAGCAGCCAAAGACAGGGGGCAACAGGCGAGCAGTACTTC	CASSQRQGATGEQYF
TRBV7-9	.	.	TRBJ2-7	14	TGTGCCAGCAGTCCAGACGCGCCCCCCTACGAGCAGTACTTC	CASSPDAPPYEQYF